The 20 T cell receptor beta chains presented below share a single source sample, sequenced in a study of glioma-infiltrating T cells. Amplification of TCR alpha and beta CDR3 regions from RNA used iRepertoire nested multiplex PCR. Each CDR3 protein is one row after TCRdb ran MiXCR on the multiplex PCR reads. The sample lists fewer than 500,000 distinct CDR3 sequences; 41% were seen once. Sequenced material: glioma tissue, nonneoplastic brain tissue, or PBMCs (not recorded which). The receptors were sampled from a human donor with low-grade glioma or glioblastoma, undergoing nonglioma brain surgery, or in good health (not recorded which).

This clonotype is a singleton in its sample. The V gene is TRBV6-2 or TRBV6-3, the J gene TRBJ2-7, with D unclear. The closer fit of TRBJ2-1 to the DNA end suggests the J call may be wrong. The CDR3 spans 11 residues. Germline loops: CDR1 MNHEY, CDR2 SVGEGT. The CDR3 is CASPMDNEQFF. For the CDR3, the DNA is TGTGCCAGCCCCATGGACAATGAGCAGTTCTTC.

This clonotype was observed many times. The CDR3 sequence: CASSYWGEQFF. DNA of the CDR3: TGTGCCAGCAGTTATTGGGGTGAGCAGTTCTTC. The chain combines TRBV6-2 or TRBV6-3 with TRBJ2-1, with unresolved D. Germline-derived CDR1 and CDR2 are MNHEY and SVGEGT. V dropped 3 bases and J dropped 9 bases, with 6 bases sitting between them. The CDR3 is made up of 11 amino acids.

This clonotype was recorded many times. The rearrangement uses TRBV28 and TRBJ2-3, with D unresolved. The ends were cut back, 3 bases at V and 8 bases at J, with 6 bases in the middle. Per germline, CDR1 MDHEN and CDR2 SYDVKM. This CDR3 has 11 amino acids. The DNA for the CDR3 is TGTGCCAGCAGTTTGAAGCGTACGCAGTATTTT. This codes for CASSLKRTQYF.

In this sample, this clonotype turned up a few times. The chain recombines TRBV20-1 with TRBJ2-1; 9 nucleotides match TRBD2. With V trimmed by 3 bases and J by 1 base, 10 bases remained unmatched. The CDR3 spans 17 residues. In germline, CDR1 is DFQATT, CDR2 SNEGSKA (reference sequence). The CDR3 nucleotides read TGCAGTGCTAGTGAGGAAGGCGGGAGGGGATCCTACAATGAGCAGTTCTTC. Its protein is CSASEEGGRGSYNEQFF.

This clonotype was recorded many times. The chain employs TRBV27 and TRBJ1-1, with 9 nucleotides matching TRBD1. Germline V gives CDR1 MNHEY, CDR2 SMNVEV (reference sequence). V dropped 3 bases and J dropped 5; count of bases not matched to a gene: 4. This CDR3 comprises 14 residues. CDR3 sequence reads: CASSFYGTGTEAFF. The CDR3 DNA follows: TGTGCCAGCAGTTTCTATGGGACAGGGACTGAAGCTTTCTTT.

The J gene is TRBJ2-1, the V gene TRBV7-9; D remains unclear. CDR3 length: 15 amino acids. CDR1 is SEHNR and CDR2 is FQNEAQ in the germline V gene (reference sequence). Trimming took 2 bases from V and 0 from J, leaving 8 bases between them. CDR3 in amino acids: CASSLPMRSYNEQFF. CDR3 nucleotides: TGTGCCAGCAGCTTACCCATGCGCTCCTACAATGAGCAGTTCTTC.

The V and J genes are TRBV6-2 or TRBV6-3 and TRBJ2-1; TRBD1 agrees at 10 bases. V dropped 2 bases and J dropped 2; count of bases not matched to a gene: 12. The CDR3 is 19 residues long. Germline V gene lookup returns CDR1 MNHEY and CDR2 SVGEGT. Here the CDR3 DNA reads TGTGCCAGCAGTTACCCGGGACAGGGGTACTTTTCCCCCTACAATGAGCAGTTCTTC. This translates into CASSYPGQGYFSPYNEQFF.

This clonotype was seen ten or more times. The genes are TRBV12-3 or TRBV12-4 and TRBJ1-1, with D unresolved. V gave up 1 base and J gave up 5 bases, with 5 bases separating them. The CDR3 totals 12 residues. The chain's CDR3 is CASSLEGTEAFF. In DNA form, the CDR3 reads TGTGCCAGCAGTTTAGAAGGAACTGAAGCTTTCTTT.

The table lists this clonotype with many counts. DNA for the CDR3: TGTGCCAGCAAGTCCGGGGTGGAGACCCAGTACTTC. Translating gives CASKSGVETQYF. This chain connects TRBV6-1 to TRBJ2-5; a possible D gene is TRBD2 (5 bases). Germline V gene data show CDR1 as MNHNS and CDR2 as SASEGT. V gave up 7 bases and J gave up 5 bases, with 11 bases separating them. The CDR3 is made up of 12 amino acids.

Only one count was recorded for this clonotype. This clone may be a read error of a much larger clone one base away. This chain joins TRBV6-2 or TRBV6-3 and TRBJ2-3; D may match TRBD1 or TRBD2 (5 bases each). Germline CDR1 is MNHEY and CDR2 is SVGEGT. This CDR3 contains 17 residues. The chain's CDR3 is CASKEVRGVTGTGTQYF. The CDR3 bases are TGTGCCAGCAAGGAAGTAAGAGGGGTCACGGGCACAGGTACGCAGTATTTT.

V and J are TRBV7-3 and TRBJ1-2; tentatively, D is TRBD1 (5 bases). The V and J ends lost 0 bases and 5 bases respectively, with 7 bases between them. Germline V lookup: CDR1 SGHTA, CDR2 FQGTGA. The CDR3 runs 13 residues. The CDR3 loop is CASSLTRVYGYTF. DNA for the CDR3: TGTGCCAGCAGCTTAACCAGGGTTTATGGCTACACCTTC.

This clonotype showed up many times. This rearrangement joins TRBV25-1 to TRBJ2-1, with D possibly being TRBD1 (6 bases). The CDR3 is 15 amino acids. V shed 7 bases and J shed 3 bases, with 16 bases lying between them. CDR1 is MGHDK and CDR2 is SYGVNS in the germline V gene. The CDR3 DNA is TGTGCCAGCACCCCCGGACAGATCAACTACAATGAGCAGTTCTTC. Translated, it gives CASTPGQINYNEQFF. The whole variable domain, remainder taken from reference TRBV25-1 and TRBJ2-1, is EADIYQTPRYLVIGTGKKITLECSQTMGHDKMYWYQQDPGMELHLIHYSYGVNSTEKGDLSSESTVSRIRTEHFPLTLESARPSHTSQYLCASTPGQINYNEQFFGPGTRLTVL.

This chain links TRBV6-1 with TRBJ2-2; 8 bases agree with TRBD2. V dropped 10 bases and J dropped 3; count of bases not matched to a gene: 28. The CDR3 sequence is 21 residues long. Germline assignment: CDR1 MNHNS and CDR2 SASEGT. The CDR3: CANIPVKRELIIRTDTGELFF. In nucleotides, the CDR3 is TGTGCCAACATCCCCGTGAAGCGGGAGTTGATAATTCGAACCGACACCGGGGAGCTGTTTTTT.

The CDR3 DNA reads as TGTGCCAGCACCGAAACCGGGCAGGAGGGTGATACGCAGTATTTT. Protein product: CASTETGQEGDTQYF. The rearrangement joins TRBV28 to TRBJ2-3, with D possibly matching TRBD2 (6 bases). CDR1 and CDR2 (germline): MDHEN, SYDVKM. V was trimmed by 7 bases and J by 6 bases, leaving 20 bases between them. The CDR3 covers 15 residues.

The gene calls are TRBV28 and TRBJ2-1, with 14 positions matching TRBD2. After removal of 8 bases from V and 7 bases from J, the junction contained 7 bases not matched to a gene. There are 15 residues in the CDR3. Germline-derived CDR1 and CDR2 are MDHEN and SYDVKM. CDR3 residues: CASLTGTSGRNEQFF. CDR3 coding DNA: TGTGCCAGCCTCACCGGGACTAGCGGGAGAAATGAGCAGTTCTTC.

The chain is built from TRBV27 and TRBJ2-7; D possibly uses TRBD1 or TRBD2 (5 bases each). Germline values: CDR1 MNHEY, CDR2 SMNVEV (reference sequence). V lost 5 bases to trimming and J lost 7 bases, with 21 bases between them. The length of the CDR3 is 15 residues. The CDR3 protein is CASSHRTPAVWEQYF. The CDR3 DNA is TGTGCCAGCAGTCACAGGACTCCTGCCGTCTGGGAGCAGTACTTC.

The CDR3 nucleotides read TGTGCCAGCAGTTTGGGGAGGGTGGAGACCCAGTACTTC. This translates into CASSLGRVETQYF. V gene TRBV12-3 or TRBV12-4 combines with J gene TRBJ2-5; 7 bases align to TRBD2. The CDR3 spans 13 residues. V lost 3 bases to trimming and J lost 5 bases; unmatched junction nucleotides: 3.

A remark on this clonotype: The final CDR3 position lacks the conserved phenylalanine or tryptophan, pointing to a likely read error. The chain carries TRBV28 and TRBJ2-7; 7 bases match TRBD1. The trim removed 6 bases at V and 4 bases at J, leaving 9 bases unmatched. Germline V gives CDR1 MDHEN, CDR2 SYDVKM. The CDR3 length is 14 residues. CDR3 region: CASSLPYRGYEQYS. DNA for the CDR3: TGTGCCAGCAGCCTACCCTACAGGGGTTACGAGCAGTACTCC.

This clonotype was detected ten times or more. The chain recombines TRBV27 with TRBJ1-6; D is unresolved. Looked up from germline, CDR1 is MNHEY and CDR2 is SMNVEV (reference sequence). CDR3 length: 14 residues. V was trimmed by 4 bases and J by 2 bases, leaving 6 bases between them. This chain's CDR3 is CASSSNPYNSPLHF. As DNA, the CDR3 is TGTGCCAGCAGTTCCAATCCCTATAATTCACCCCTCCACTTT.

This clonotype was counted a few times. DNA for the CDR3: TGTGCCAGCTCACCCCAGTATCAGGGGGCTGGAGAGCAGTACTTC. This encodes CASSPQYQGAGEQYF. The V call is TRBV18, the J call TRBJ2-7, with 8 bases lining up with TRBD1. Per the germline V gene, CDR1 is KGHSH and CDR2 is LQKENI. The CDR3 is made up of 15 amino acids. V shed 3 bases, J shed 7 bases, and the junction held 11 bases outside the gene matches.